These 10 T cell receptor beta chains originate from one sample sequenced in a study of T cell responses to AZD1222 COVID-19 vaccine. Repertoires were generated with immunoSEQ multiplex PCR, while TCRdb's copy carries only in-frame clones and drops some. The data hold around 160,000 clones, with 75% to 85% observed a single time. Sequencing used peripheral blood, obtained on day 0 of MenACWY control vaccination. The receptors come from an adult in good health.

This chain links TRBV10-2 with TRBJ2-1, with TRBD2 matching 12 bases. Germline trimming cut 6 bases from V and 6 bases from J; bases unmatched to any gene: 3. This CDR3 comprises 14 residues. The V gene's germline CDR1 is WSHSY and CDR2 SAAADI. CDR3 sequence (DNA): TGCGCCAGCAGGAGGACTAGCGGGGTCAATGAGCAGTTCTTC. This encodes CASRRTSGVNEQFF.

The J gene is TRBJ1-2, the V gene TRBV9; possibly TRBD1 for D (5 bases). The CDR3 has 14 amino acids. The V and J ends lost 6 bases and 5 bases respectively, with 17 bases between them. Germline assignment: CDR1 SGDLS and CDR2 YYNGEE. The CDR3: CASTPGGTVYGYTF. DNA for the CDR3: TGTGCCAGCACCCCGGGGGGGACGGTTTATGGCTACACCTTC.

V gene TRBV18 combines with J gene TRBJ2-7; D ambiguous. The germline CDR1 and CDR2 sequences are KGHSH and LQKENI. CDR3 length: 13 residues. V was trimmed by 8 bases and J by 2 bases, leaving 13 bases between them. CDR3 amino acids: CASASKLTYEQYF. DNA of the CDR3: TGTGCCAGCGCAAGTAAACTCACCTACGAGCAGTACTTC.

This CDR3 reads CTSSQDERGWSEQFF. CDR3 in DNA: TGCACCAGCAGCCAAGATGAGCGGGGTTGGAGTGAGCAGTTCTTC. The chain combines TRBV1 with TRBJ2-1; the D segment call TRBD2 is taken from the table without a DNA check. TRBV1 is flagged as a pseudogene. CDR3 length: 15 amino acids.

The chain recombines TRBV7-2 with TRBJ2-2; no definite D call. Between the trimmed V and J ends, which lost 5 bases and 5 bases, there was a span of 12 bases. CDR3 size: 14 residues. Germline values: CDR1 SGHTA, CDR2 FQGNSA. In DNA, the CDR3 is TGTGCCAGCAGCCTTTCGTGGGATACCGGGGAGCTGTTTTTT. It specifies CASSLSWDTGELFF.

This clone has just a few counts. The chain carries TRBV3-1 (or the pseudogene TRBV3-2) and TRBJ1-2; tentatively, D is TRBD1 (6 bases). The CDR3 has 16 amino acids. Trimming took off 3 bases at V and 3 bases at J, with 17 bases between the two ends. The germline V gene encodes CDR1 LGHDT and CDR2 YNNKEL (reference sequence). Here the CDR3 reads CASSQAQGRGDYGYTF. CDR3 DNA sequence: TGTGCCAGCAGCCAGGCTCAGGGGAGGGGGGACTATGGCTACACCTTC.

This clone has just one count. This rearrangement joins TRBV3-1 (or the pseudogene TRBV3-2) to TRBJ2-7; D may be TRBD1 (6 bases). V was shortened by 0 bases and J by 6 bases, with 12 bases between the two germline ends. Per the germline V gene, CDR1 is LGHDT and CDR2 is YNNKEL (reference sequence). This CDR3 has 14 amino acids. The CDR3: CASSQEPRGGEQYF. The CDR3 coding sequence is TGTGCCAGCAGCCAAGAACCCAGGGGCGGCGAGCAGTACTTC.

The V and J genes are TRBV5-1 and TRBJ1-1, with D possibly matching TRBD1 (6 bases). Germline CDR1 reads SGHRS; CDR2 reads YFSETQ. CDR3 length: 14 residues. V was cut by 0 bases and J by 1 base, with 7 bases left in between. In DNA, the CDR3 is TGCGCCAGCAGCTTGGAACAGGGGAACACTGAAGCTTTCTTT. This translates into CASSLEQGNTEAFF.

The chain joins TRBV12-3 or TRBV12-4 to TRBJ1-4; D ambiguous. V gave up 10 bases and J gave up 0 bases, with 9 bases separating them. The CDR3 is 13 amino acids. The CDR3 is CATGSATNEKLFF. DNA of the CDR3: TGTGCCACAGGTTCTGCAACTAATGAAAAACTGTTTTTT.

The chain recombines TRBV6-1 with TRBJ1-5, with no clear D. This CDR3 spans 18 amino acids. CDR1 is MNHNS and CDR2 is SASEGT in the germline V gene. V lost 2 bases and J 0 bases, leaving 17 bases between the germline ends. CDR3 region: CASSEKTAARYSNQPQHF. The CDR3 DNA reads as TGTGCCAGCAGTGAAAAGACCGCGGCCCGCTATAGCAATCAGCCCCAGCATTTT.